Detailed here is one T cell receptor beta chain. Its antigen specificity is not known. No base quality values were provided; no much bigger clone lies one nucleotide off. The CDR3 runs 14 residues from the cysteine to the phenylalanine. The only DNA kept is the CDR3, 42 bases in frame from the first base. V sheds 7 bases and J sheds 6 bases, leaving 15 bases between their ends. CDR1 and CDR2 (MNHEY, SVGAGI) derive from the germline V gene. This specimen comes from a study of cytomegalovirus exposure and HLA in healthy donors (TCRdb year 2017). Regarding the study in general: According to an earlier analysis of several hundred of the donors, about 179 million T cells yielded approximately 120 million unique TCR beta sequences and approximately 300 Gb of sequence data. About 310 gigabases of sequencing data and 70 million to 100 million unique TCR sequences were included in an early release covering about 600 HLA-typed donors. Of the 300 to 450 genotyped donors, roughly 80% were placed in the genetic ancestry cluster associated with self-reported Caucasian donors. The study aimed to test whether cataloging public T cell receptors could reveal signatures of past pathogen exposure. The T cell repertoires of roughly 660 subjects were profiled by immunosequencing and related to cytomegalovirus serostatus. In addition to the first cohort of 650 to 750 subjects, a separate validation cohort of over 90 different subjects was used. High-throughput TCR immunosequencing, statistical association of individual TCRs with disease status, and machine learning were combined to predict cytomegalovirus infection status. A later analysis re-analyzed previously published TCR beta repertoires from about 730 donors and added high-resolution HLA genotyping to study TCR occurrence patterns. The later analysis used no new phenotypic data to find candidate immune exposures, relying instead on TCR beta sequences and their occurrence across donors. An earlier analysis of around 640 of the donors used high-throughput TCR beta sequencing to judge whether each TCR beta V gene segment behaved as functional or pseudogenic. Donor age, sex, ethnicity and CMV serostatus were collected together with the repertoire data. In a later genetic analysis, genome-wide SNP genotypes for about 55% of the roughly 700 donors were used, and that subset was treated as a discovery cohort. Every repertoire in the discovery cohort had been generated on one and the same sequencing platform. HLA typing included class I and class II loci at four-digit resolution. The number of typed donors differed by locus: roughly 629-640 for A, B, C, DRB1 and DQB1; some 540 for DQA1; approximately 600 for DPA1; and about 470 for DPB1. A few DR-DQ haplotypes were treated as single units for association and clustering because of strong linkage in the cohort. On average, around 240,000 unique TCR beta nucleotide sequences were sequenced per donor among about 400 genotyped donors of the cohort, with roughly 20% of those sequences being non-productive. Overall results and qualifications from the work: A further reported finding was that TCR beta sequences accurately predicted the HLA-A and HLA-B alleles for most subjects in the first cohort. Because the 87-base-pair reads could not distinguish some IMGT-functional V segments, including TRBV6-2 and TRBV6-3, those segments were excluded. According to a later analysis, most CMV-associated TCR beta chains appeared to be HLA-restricted, and the HLA associations seemed to be driven largely by CMV exposure. V-gene and J-gene trimming of TCR beta chains was associated with a missense DCLRE1C variant in a later genetic analysis, and the association was replicated in an independent cohort. When HLA alleles, especially DR and DQ, strongly co-occurred, TCR associations were difficult to assign to individual alleles. The study listed 150 to 200 TCR beta chains as associated with cytomegalovirus. Correlated functional status among segregating V segments might reflect linkage disequilibrium, but an unknown experimental factor could not be ruled out. A cluster of highly shared sequence variants was judged likely to be a technical artifact of the sequencing pipeline. Across donors, most TCR sequences were observed very rarely, whereas some public TCRs were present in many individuals. The authors suggested that the approach could potentially be extended to other disease states and immunological phenotypes. At a false discovery rate of 0.05, a later analysis linked under 20,000 TCR beta sequences to specific HLA alleles. The earlier analysis of approximately 540 of the donors excluded 15 to 20 rarely observed V segments, including chromosome 9 orphons, because counts were too low. In a later genetic analysis, fewer N-insertions in productive TCRs were reported among donors in an Asian-associated ancestry cluster than the approximately 670-donor mean. Three of the identified cytomegalovirus-associated TCR beta chains were confirmed in vitro to be specific for cytomegalovirus antigens. Immune exposure information for the cohort was limited to CMV serostatus. The cohort was sequenced for TCR beta chains only, and without alpha or paired-chain data the features that could be detected were limited. The presence/absence analyses assumed that sequencing depth was roughly uniform across donors, and that assumption may not be true. Because HLA typing was missing for some donors at each locus, association tests included only the typed subset. The classifier was reported to diagnose cytomegalovirus status with high specificity and sensitivity in both the original and validation cohorts. In an earlier analysis of some 500 of the donors, most TCR beta V segments were observed in productive rearrangements about 90% or about 30% of the time, broadly matching IMGT annotations. A later analysis reported that several top co-occurrence clusters appeared linked to parvovirus B19, influenza, CMV and Epstein-Barr virus. In a later analysis, TCR association rates were found to vary across HLA loci, with the most associated TCRs seen for DRB1 alleles and the fewest for HLA-C alleles. A later analysis found that HLA-associated TCR beta chains were more clonally expanded and had lower generation probabilities than equally common non-associated chains.

The cohort consisted of 666 healthy bone marrow donors. All cohort members were sampled while nominally healthy, although unrecorded immune exposures were likely present. The donor was CMV seropositive and was included in the group of 250 to 350 seropositive cohort members. A peripheral blood sample was provided by each donor, and peripheral blood mononuclear cells were used for TCR beta sequencing. Genomic DNA was extracted from the blood cell samples with the Qiagen DNeasy Blood Extraction Kit. Libraries were prepared through the immunoSEQ multiplex PCR assay. The multiplex PCR relied on a mix of 60 forward primers for TCR Vbeta segments and 13 reverse primers for TCR Jbeta segments. The CDR3 region of rearranged TCR beta genes was amplified from genomic DNA with a multiplex PCR assay. The Illumina HiSeq System was used to sequence the amplified TCR beta libraries as 87-base-pair reads. Under the source paper's analysis protocol: A later analysis counted about 76 million unique TCR beta chains across the 666 repertoires, and roughly 11 million of these chains were shared by at least two donors. Raw reads were error-corrected and collapsed into unique sequences by a nearest-neighbor algorithm in which closely related sequences were merged to remove PCR and sequencing errors. V, D and J gene segments were assigned by aligning CDR3 sequences to IMGT reference sequences. For a sequence to be retained, a match of at least six nucleotides to both a V gene segment and a J gene segment was required. A rearrangement was called productive if the CDR3 had no stop codons and remained in frame with V and J, and every other rearrangement was called non-productive. Following IMGT convention, CDR3 was defined as the stretch from the second conserved V-encoded cysteine up to the conserved J-encoded phenylalanine. In an earlier analysis of 550 to 650 of the donors, sequences lacking an unambiguous match to a single V gene segment were excluded. An earlier analysis of fewer than 650 of the donors classified V segments as functional when productive rearrangements were above 56.7% and as segregating when the standard deviation between donors was above 5%. A statistical classification framework was built for diagnosing cytomegalovirus status from the catalog of TCR beta chain sequences. V and J gene assignment, in a later analysis, came from comparing TCR nucleotide sequences with IMGT/GENE-DB human TR gene sequences. A later analysis assigned CDR3 sequences and most-parsimonious VDJ recombination scenarios with the TCRdist pipeline. In a later analysis, each TCR beta chain was defined by its CDR3 amino acid sequence together with its V-gene family, and reads lacking a unique V-gene family were excluded. A later analysis removed 500 to 650 highly shared, low-generation-probability nucleotide sequences to deal with suspected cross-contamination and a sequencing artifact. In a later analysis, a clonal expansion index for each public chain was calculated from normalized within-repertoire ranks of inferred template counts. Generation probabilities in a later analysis came from a VDJ recombination model fitted to out-of-frame rearrangements, and those results were checked against IGoR. In a later analysis, hypergeometric tests were used to score TCR-TCR, TCR-HLA and TCR-CMV co-occurrence, with a repertoire-size bias correction applied to TCR pairs. In a later analysis, false discovery rates were estimated by permuting HLA or CMV assignments 20 times. A later analysis grouped co-occurring TCRs with DBSCAN, adding TCRdist sequence similarity when clustering within HLA-allele-positive subsets. Repertoires with fewer than 30,000 or more than 120,000 public chains, plus five repertoires with anomalous nucleotide sharing, were excluded from co-occurrence clustering. This immuneACCESS table, as held by TCRdb, lists in-frame sequences with V and J called but not all clones. Of the missing ones, under half trace to an unresolved V gene in checked studies; the others have no known cause. From that table come the V and J calls and clone size; the DNA was used to work out D and trimming. Across this sample there are 55,000 to 80,000 clones, with about three quarters seen only once. The ten largest clones take up about 7.4% of the sample.

The sequence is built from TRBV6-5 and TRBJ2-2; a tentative D call is TRBD1 (5 bases match). The TCR was taken from a woman under 40 in good health and CMV-seropositive. The sample taken for sequencing was PBMCs. CDR3 loop: CASTSSIGAGELFF. The bases are TGTGCCAGCACTTCGTCAATAGGGGCCGGGGAGCTGTTTTTT.